This is a list of T cell receptor beta chains from one sample in a study of T cells in Graves' hyperthyroidism and ophthalmopathy. In TCRdb, the multiplex PCR reads were re-called with MiXCR into one record per CDR3 protein. The profile shows hundreds of thousands of distinct CDR3 sequences, around 18% of them singletons. Sequencing was done on a sample of blood. These receptors originate from a man in his forties or fifties with Graves' hyperthyroidism. Each CDR3 is given with its conserved first and last residue. D genes are given only for firm matches. For some rows the clone size is stated as once, few or many, or as a class when expanded; others skip it.

NA,many,15,TRBJ2-1,TRBV6-1,CASSENIRSYNEQFF,TGTGCCAGCAGTGAAAACATCCGCTCCTACAATGAGCAGTTCTTC
NA,many,15,TRBJ2-2,TRBV3-1,CASLKWGGDAGELFF,TGTGCCAGCCTAAAATGGGGGGGCGACGCCGGGGAGCTGTTTTTT
NA,many,14,TRBJ2-1,TRBV27,CASSPRVKEDEQFF,TGTGCCAGCAGTCCCAGGGTAAAAGAGGATGAGCAGTTCTTC
NA,many,15,TRBJ2-7,TRBV5-1,CASSPDSQSSYEQYF,TGCGCCAGCAGCCCAGACAGTCAGAGCTCCTACGAGCAGTACTTC
NA,many,13,TRBJ2-7,TRBV28,CASTPLVEYEQYF,TGTGCCAGCACCCCATTGGTTGAGTACGAGCAGTACTTC
NA,many,12,TRBJ1-5,TRBV6-5,CASSYLGQPQHF,TGTGCCAGCAGTTACCTTGGGCAGCCCCAGCATTTT
TRBD1,many,15,TRBJ1-2,TRBV30,CAWSLPSTGPLGYTF,TGTGCCTGGAGTCTCCCATCGACAGGGCCGCTAGGCTACACCTTC
TRBD2,many,14,TRBJ2-7,TRBV12-3/TRBV12-4,CASSFTRLAYEQYF,TGTGCCAGCAGCTTCACTAGACTAGCTTACGAGCAGTACTTC
NA,many,12,TRBJ1-2,TRBV30,CAGNAGYYGYTF,TGTGCCGGGAATGCAGGGTACTATGGCTACACCTTC
NA,many,17,TRBJ2-1,TRBV9,CASSTGGGGSSYNEQFF,TGTGCCAGCAGCACGGGGGGCGGGGGCTCCTCCTACAATGAGCAGTTCTTC
NA,NA,14,TRBJ1-3,TRBV12-3/TRBV12-4,CASNVNTSGNTIYF,TGTGCCAGCAACGTCAATACGAGCGGAAACACCATATATTTT
NA,many,14,TRBJ1-6,TRBV5-1,CASSSGQLRTPLHF,TGCGCCAGCAGCTCTGGACAACTAAGGACACCCCTCCACTTT
TRBD1,many,13,TRBJ1-1,TRBV5-1,CASSTGANTEAFF,TGCGCCAGCTCCACAGGGGCTAACACTGAAGCTTTCTTT
TRBD1,NA,12,TRBJ1-1,TRBV30,CAWRDRDTEAFF,TGTGCCTGGAGAGACAGGGACACTGAAGCTTTCTTT